These T cell receptor beta chains were read from a single sample in a study of T cell responses to AZD1222 COVID-19 vaccine. Clones were sequenced by immunoSEQ multiplex PCR, and TCRdb holds only the in-frame ones, with some missing. The table has more than 80,000 clones, around 86% seen once. Material: peripheral blood, obtained on day 0 of AZD1222 vaccination. Receptors were obtained from an adult in good health. Both conserved end residues are part of each CDR3. A D gene is named only where the DNA matches it firmly. Not every row has a clone size; where given, it reads once, few, many or a size class.

DNA: TGTGCCAGCACCGAGGCGGGGGGACAACCCCAGTCCTATAATTCACCCCTCCACTTT
CDR3: CASTEAGGQPQSYNSPLHF
J: TRBJ1-6
size: -
D: -
V: TRBV2

DNA: TGTGCCAGCAGCCCGGGGGGGATCTCTGGAAACACCATATATTTT
CDR3: CASSPGGISGNTIYF
J: TRBJ1-3
size: -
D: -
V: TRBV7-9

DNA: TGTGCCAGCAGCCTGGCAGGTACGCAGTATTTT
CDR3: CASSLAGTQYF
J: TRBJ2-3
size: -
D: -
V: TRBV5-6

DNA: TGTGCCAGCAGCCCCACTAGCGGGAGGGCCCACAATGAGCAGTTCTTC
CDR3: CASSPTSGRAHNEQFF
J: TRBJ2-1
size: -
D: TRBD2
V: TRBV7-2

DNA: TGTGCCAGCAGACCGGACAGGGTACCCCACGAGCAGTACTTC
CDR3: CASRPDRVPHEQYF
J: TRBJ2-7
size: once
D: TRBD1
V: TRBV27

DNA: TGTGCCAGCAGCCTCCGACAGGGGGGGCTGAACACTGAAGCTTTCTTT
CDR3: CASSLRQGGLNTEAFF
J: TRBJ1-1
size: once
D: TRBD1
V: TRBV9

DNA: TGTGCCAGCAGTGAGTCGACTGACAGGGTCTTTTCCGAGCAGTACTTC
CDR3: CASSESTDRVFSEQYF
J: TRBJ2-7
size: -
D: TRBD1
V: TRBV2

DNA: TGTGCCAGCAGCTCGGGGGGTGACAATGAGCAGTTCTTC
CDR3: CASSSGGDNEQFF
J: TRBJ2-1
size: -
D: TRBD2
V: TRBV5-4

DNA: TGTGCCAGCAGTTCCGCGTGGACAGGGGGCGCGTGGCGGCGGAAACTGTTTTTT
CDR3: CASSSAWTGGAWRRKLFF
J: TRBJ1-4
size: few
D: TRBD1
V: TRBV27

DNA: TGTGCCAGCAGCCCACTCGCCGGGGAGCTGTTTTTT
CDR3: CASSPLAGELFF
J: TRBJ2-2
size: -
D: -
V: TRBV7-8

DNA: TGTGCCTGGAGTGGGACTAGCGGGACTTACAATGAGCAGTTCTTC
CDR3: CAWSGTSGTYNEQFF
J: TRBJ2-1
size: -
D: TRBD2
V: TRBV30

DNA: TGTGCCAGCGCGGGGACACCAAATAATTCACCCCTCCACTTT
CDR3: CASAGTPNNSPLHF
J: TRBJ1-6
size: -
D: -
V: TRBV28

DNA: TGTGCCAGCAGTATGGGGGCCCTGACCGGGGAGCTGTTTTTT
CDR3: CASSMGALTGELFF
J: TRBJ2-2
size: -
D: -
V: TRBV27

DNA: TGTGCCAGCAGTGATGGGGACAGGGGTTTCGGCTATGGCTACACCTTC
CDR3: CASSDGDRGFGYGYTF
J: TRBJ1-2
size: -
D: TRBD1
V: TRBV27

DNA: TGTGCCAGCAGCTACCAGCGGGGCCCCACAGATACGCAGTATTTT
CDR3: CASSYQRGPTDTQYF
J: TRBJ2-3
size: -
D: TRBD2
V: TRBV7-9

DNA: TGTGCCAGCAGCTTGTCCAGGGGGAACACTGAAGCTTTCTTT
CDR3: CASSLSRGNTEAFF
J: TRBJ1-1
size: -
D: -
V: TRBV5-8

DNA: TGTGCCAGCAGCTTTAAACGGATTCTGAACACTGAAGCTTTCTTT
CDR3: CASSFKRILNTEAFF
J: TRBJ1-1
size: -
D: -
V: TRBV7-2

DNA: TGCGCCAGCATCGACGGCCAAGAGACCCAGTACTTC
CDR3: CASIDGQETQYF
J: TRBJ2-5
size: -
D: -
V: TRBV5-1

DNA: TGCAGTGCTAGCTTAGTCCGCGAGCAGTACTTC
CDR3: CSASLVREQYF
J: TRBJ2-7
size: -
D: -
V: TRBV20-1

DNA: TGCGCCAGCAGCTTGGGAGGTAGTGGAGGCTATGGCTACACCTTC
CDR3: CASSLGGSGGYGYTF
J: TRBJ1-2
size: -
D: -
V: TRBV5-1

DNA: TGTGCCAGCAGTTACCCTGGACACGACGAGCAGTACTTC
CDR3: CASSYPGHDEQYF
J: TRBJ2-7
size: -
D: -
V: TRBV6-2/TRBV6-3

DNA: TGTGCCAGCAGTGAAGCGCTTCTGGTACTAGTGAGTGAGCTGTTTTTT
CDR3: CASSEALLVLVSELFF
J: TRBJ2-2
size: -
D: -
V: TRBV2

DNA: TGTGCCGGCCAGAGGGGACTAGCGGGAGCCGGGGAGCTGTTTTTT
CDR3: CAGQRGLAGAGELFF
J: TRBJ2-2
size: -
D: TRBD2
V: TRBV6-5

DNA: TGTGCCAGCAGCCTACCCGGGACGGTGAACACCGGGGAGCTGTTTTTT
CDR3: CASSLPGTVNTGELFF
J: TRBJ2-2
size: -
D: -
V: TRBV7-2

DNA: TGCGCCAGCAGCCGGGGGAAGGGCCCTAATGAAAAACTGTTTTTT
CDR3: CASSRGKGPNEKLFF
J: TRBJ1-4
size: -
D: -
V: TRBV5-1

DNA: TGTGCCAGCAGCTATGGAGCAGGTTTTGGAGACATTCAGTACTTC
CDR3: CASSYGAGFGDIQYF
J: TRBJ2-4
size: -
D: -
V: TRBV7-9

DNA: TGCGCCAGCAGCCAAACCGACACTCCCGGCAATCAGCCCCAGCATTTT
CDR3: CASSQTDTPGNQPQHF
J: TRBJ1-5
size: -
D: -
V: TRBV4-1

DNA: TGTGCCATCAGTGAGGCAGGGGGCAATCAGCCCCAGCATTTT
CDR3: CAISEAGGNQPQHF
J: TRBJ1-5
size: -
D: -
V: TRBV10-3

DNA: TGTGCCAGCAGCCCCGGTGATATGAGGGGGAGCGCCTACAATGAGCAGTTCTTC
CDR3: CASSPGDMRGSAYNEQFF
J: TRBJ2-1
size: -
D: -
V: TRBV3-1/TRBV3-2

DNA: TGTGCCAGCAGAGTTTCAGGGGCATCCGCCGAGCAGTACTTC
CDR3: CASRVSGASAEQYF
J: TRBJ2-7
size: -
D: -
V: TRBV2

DNA: TGTGCCAGCAGCTTAACCCTCAGGGGCACTGAAGCTTTCTTT
CDR3: CASSLTLRGTEAFF
J: TRBJ1-1
size: -
D: -
V: TRBV7-2

DNA: TGTGCCAGCAGCCAACCCTCGGCTGGCTACACCTTC
CDR3: CASSQPSAGYTF
J: TRBJ1-2
size: -
D: -
V: TRBV3-1/TRBV3-2

DNA: TGCGCCAGCAGTACGGGACAGGGTCGAGCTTTCTTT
CDR3: CASSTGQGRAFF
J: TRBJ1-1
size: -
D: TRBD1
V: TRBV10-1

DNA: TGTGCCAGCAGCCAAGGACTAGCGGCTCCCTACGAGCAGTACTTC
CDR3: CASSQGLAAPYEQYF
J: TRBJ2-7
size: -
D: TRBD2
V: TRBV3-1/TRBV3-2

DNA: TGTGCCAGCAGCCCGGCCCGAAAGAACACTGAAGCTTTCTTT
CDR3: CASSPARKNTEAFF
J: TRBJ1-1
size: -
D: -
V: TRBV6-4

DNA: TGTGCCAGCAGTGCGGCGGGACAAGAGACCCAGTACTTC
CDR3: CASSAAGQETQYF
J: TRBJ2-5
size: -
D: -
V: TRBV25-1

DNA: TGTGCCAGCAGTTCCCCGCTCCTCCTAGCGGACACAGATACGCAGTATTTT
CDR3: CASSSPLLLADTDTQYF
J: TRBJ2-3
size: few
D: TRBD2
V: TRBV28

DNA: TGTGCCAGCAGTTTAGGGGGTGGGCGGCCCCAGCATTTT
CDR3: CASSLGGGRPQHF
J: TRBJ1-5
size: once
D: -
V: TRBV28

DNA: TGTGCCAGCAGTTCCCCAGGGCCCCTCCACTTT
CDR3: CASSSPGPLHF
J: TRBJ1-6
size: -
D: -
V: TRBV12-3/TRBV12-4

DNA: TGCGCCAGCAGCTTGGACGTTGGCGGCCTCTATGGCTACACCTTC
CDR3: CASSLDVGGLYGYTF
J: TRBJ1-2
size: -
D: -
V: TRBV5-1

DNA: TGTGCCAGCTCACCCTCCAGGGATCAGCCCCAGCATTTT
CDR3: CASSPSRDQPQHF
J: TRBJ1-5
size: -
D: -
V: TRBV18

DNA: TGTGCCAGCTCACCGGCGGGACTAGTCCCCGCAGATACGCAGTATTTT
CDR3: CASSPAGLVPADTQYF
J: TRBJ2-3
size: -
D: TRBD2
V: TRBV18

DNA: TGTGCCAGCAGGGCGCTAGGGGGCTTAGCTTTCTTT
CDR3: CASRALGGLAFF
J: TRBJ1-1
size: -
D: TRBD1
V: TRBV12-3/TRBV12-4

DNA: TGTGCCAGTCGGACAGCCAACTATGGCTACACCTTC
CDR3: CASRTANYGYTF
J: TRBJ1-2
size: -
D: -
V: TRBV6-6

DNA: TGCGCCAGCAGTGAATTGGGGTCGAGGAATGAGCAGTTCTTC
CDR3: CASSELGSRNEQFF
J: TRBJ2-1
size: -
D: -
V: TRBV10-1

DNA: TGTGCCAGCAGCTTAGAAGAGGTGGCAGGGGGCTGGCAGTACTTC
CDR3: CASSLEEVAGGWQYF
J: TRBJ2-7
size: -
D: TRBD1
V: TRBV7-6

DNA: TGTGCCAGCAGACCCGGACAGGCCGGCCATGGCTACACCTTC
CDR3: CASRPGQAGHGYTF
J: TRBJ1-2
size: -
D: TRBD1
V: TRBV6-6

DNA: TGTGCCAGTAGTATAGGATGGACTAGCGGGAGCTACAATGAGCAGTTCTTC
CDR3: CASSIGWTSGSYNEQFF
J: TRBJ2-1
size: -
D: TRBD2
V: TRBV19

DNA: TGTGCCAGTACGGAGGGGACGGGGGGATTTTCACCCCTCCACTTT
CDR3: CASTEGTGGFSPLHF
J: TRBJ1-6
size: -
D: -
V: TRBV19

DNA: TGTGCCAGCAGCCAAGAGCCTCCACGGTTGGGGGCTTGGTCCTACGAGCAGTACTTC
CDR3: CASSQEPPRLGAWSYEQYF
J: TRBJ2-7
size: few
D: -
V: TRBV3-1/TRBV3-2

DNA: TGTGCCAGCAGCCCCACCAGGGACTATGGCTACACCTTC
CDR3: CASSPTRDYGYTF
J: TRBJ1-2
size: -
D: -
V: TRBV7-2

DNA: TGTGCCAGCAGCCACCCTGGCCGGGATACGCAGTATTTT
CDR3: CASSHPGRDTQYF
J: TRBJ2-3
size: -
D: -
V: TRBV5-4

DNA: TGTGCCAGCAGCCAAACAGGGTTTAAAGCTTTCTTT
CDR3: CASSQTGFKAFF
J: TRBJ1-1
size: -
D: -
V: TRBV3-1/TRBV3-2

DNA: TGTGCCAGCAGCTTAGGGGACAGGGGAAATTCACCCCTCCACTTT
CDR3: CASSLGDRGNSPLHF
J: TRBJ1-6
size: -
D: TRBD1
V: TRBV13

DNA: TGTGCCAGCAGTCCCTCTCCGGGACCCTACGAGCAGTACTTC
CDR3: CASSPSPGPYEQYF
J: TRBJ2-7
size: -
D: -
V: TRBV27